Each of the 5 T cell receptor beta chains below was sequenced from the same sample in a study of shared T cell receptors in the human thymus. Here immunoSEQ multiplex PCR was the method, and the copy in TCRdb shows in-frame clones only, minus some. The sample holds approximately 730,000 clones, 75% to 90% seen once. The sample was also linked to a second study, of human thymus T cells.

Sequencing was performed on thymocytes. The source of these receptors is a girl under two years old with a congenital heart defect.

V usage is TRBV28 and J usage is TRBJ1-1; 7 bases map to TRBD1. J lost 0 bases, V lost 3 bases, and 7 bases had no gene match. CDR3 length: 16 amino acids. CDR1 is MDHEN and CDR2 is SYDVKM in the germline V gene. DNA of the CDR3: TGTGCCAGCAGTTTCCACCGACAGGGCTTGAACACTGAAGCTTTCTTT. Amino acid sequence: CASSFHRQGLNTEAFF.

This clone was seen just once. V usage is TRBV6-6 and J usage is TRBJ1-2, with 9 bases aligning to TRBD1. In germline, CDR1 is MNHNY, CDR2 SVGAGI (reference sequence). The CDR3 runs 13 residues. The ends lost 2 bases at V and 8 bases at J; junction bases unmatched: 3. CDR3 region: CASSYGTGNGYTF. The CDR3 DNA reads TGTGCCAGCAGTTACGGGACAGGGAACGGCTACACCTTC.

The chain recombines TRBV4-1 with TRBJ2-7; D is uncertain. Germline CDR1 MGHRA, CDR2 YSYEKL. Trimming shortened V by 5 bases and J by 6 bases, and 14 bases separated the two germline ends. The CDR3 loop spans 13 amino acids. The CDR3 reads CASSVVETGEQYF. The CDR3 DNA is TGCGCCAGCAGCGTCGTAGAAACGGGCGAGCAGTACTTC.

This chain uses TRBV27 with TRBJ2-1, with D perhaps matching TRBD2 (5 bases). CDR1 is MNHEY and CDR2 is SMNVEV in the germline V gene (reference sequence). V was clipped by 0 bases and J by 6 bases, with 18 bases between them. CDR3 length: 17 residues. CDR3 DNA: TGTGCCAGCAGTTTATCAGTTGCGGCCGGGGTTAGCAATGAGCAGTTCTTC. Amino acid sequence: CASSLSVAAGVSNEQFF.

The chain links TRBV28 to TRBJ1-2, with 10 bases matching TRBD1. CDR3 length: 13 amino acids. With V trimmed by 7 bases and J by 8 bases, 7 bases remained unmatched. Germline V CDR1 and CDR2: MDHEN, SYDVKM. CDR3 residues: CASIRQGAGGYTF. The CDR3 coding sequence is TGTGCCAGCATACGACAGGGGGCTGGCGGCTACACCTTC.